The source of this T cell receptor (beta chain) is a study of regulatory T cells in long-lasting Graves disease (dated by TCRdb to about 2021). Looking at the study overall: In the newly diagnosed Graves' disease group, patients had been taking antithyroid drugs for less than 3 months. TCR sequencing covered around 13 persistent and roughly 20 newly diagnosed Graves' disease patients, some 33 samples in total. Patients with persistent Graves' disease were compared with patients with newly diagnosed Graves' disease using TCR sequencing and RNA sequencing of peripheral blood. The study was conducted in China and was registered as a clinical trial. General study outcomes and caveats: More public clonotypes were shared among persistent patients (about 2,800) than among newly diagnosed patients (over 900). Compared with newly diagnosed patients, patients with persistent Graves' disease had lower TCR Shannon entropy and fewer highly expanded clones, which suggests clonal expansion. Sequencing and analysis were restricted to the TCR beta chain. TRBV28, TRBJ1-2 and TRBJ2-5 were preferentially used in persistent disease, while TRBV20-1 and TRBJ2-1 were favored in newly diagnosed disease. The authors noted that the small sample size was a limitation that may lower accuracy. Only peripheral blood was studied, because thyroid tissue, the primary lesion, was inaccessible.

Reading the germline V gene gives CDR1 MDHEN and CDR2 SYDVKM. The CDR3 has 14 amino acids, counting the end cysteine and phenylalanine. Of all the DNA, just the CDR3 is kept, 42 bases in frame from base 1. The time point label, as the study defines it: newly diagnosed GD, antithyroid drugs for less than 3 months. For both TCR sequencing and RNA sequencing, RNA was extracted from PBMCs in TRIzol. Graves' disease was diagnosed according to American Thyroid Association guidelines. Patients for the study were recruited at an endocrinology department in Xi'an, China. Each patient gave around 9.2 milliliters of peripheral blood, collected in an EDTA anticoagulant tube. Ficoll Paque Plus density gradient separation was used to isolate PBMCs, and no further T cell sorting was done. An Agilent 2100 Bioanalyzer and agarose gel were used to check RNA quality, and a NanoDrop 2000 was used to measure RNA concentration.

Libraries came from multiplex PCR. The reads were generated on an Illumina HiSeq 4000. TCR beta libraries were built with iRepertoire HTBI primers and Arm-PCR amplification of CDR3 regions. Gel purification was performed on PCR products prior to sequencing. The original methods were these. A total of 62 TRBV and approximately 13 TRBJ segments were identified across samples and were used for gene usage analysis of CDR3 amino acid clonotypes. COPE and FqMerger were used to merge filtered high-quality paired reads into contigs. BLAST was used to align contigs to IMGT TRBV, TRBD and TRBJ reference genes, and CDR3 was defined according to IMGT. Clonotypes above 0.1% frequency were classified as highly expanded clones. Shannon entropy served as the measure of repertoire diversity, while the Gini coefficient captured V-J evenness. Public clonotypes were defined as clonotypes shared by more than one individual. Using fastp at Q25 and MiXCR, TCRdb reprocessed the public reads and kept productive beta chains. Each record represents a unique CDR3 protein, reported with the most common genes and DNA among its rows. TCRdb's processing, not the study's, gives the V and J calls here. Within this sample are a few hundred thousand distinct CDR3 sequences, with approximately 16% of them counted one time only. 25% to 30% of the sample comes from the top ten.

Details on this clonotype: Its antigen is currently not known. This may stem from a read error, because a much larger clone lies one nucleotide away.

The same specimen was also included in a second study, on T cells in Graves' hyperthyroidism and ophthalmopathy. In that second paper, the authors write: Graves' hyperthyroidism was defined as stable when no progression to ophthalmopathy occurred over 18 months of follow-up. Hyperthyroidism patients were aged 18 to 65 years and newly diagnosed, with disease duration of less than 2 months. Exclusion was applied to patients with uncontrolled infections, other autoimmune diseases, pregnancy or lactation. Diagnoses relied on clinical symptoms, serum thyroxine and TRAb, thyroid ultrasound and orbital computed tomography. The first round of RT-PCR for the TCR CDR3 was performed with the HTBI primer set and the Qiagen OneStep RT-PCR kit. Most expanded thyroid clonotypes (frequency above 0.001) were also detected in blood, suggesting blood repertoires may reflect thyroid immune responses. A 13 V-J signature model separated ophthalmopathy from stable hyperthyroidism, with 87.88% sensitivity and 81% to 82% specificity in cross-validation and 80%/75% in testing. In validation, the model predicted progression to ophthalmopathy a median of about 6 months before onset, with about 67% sensitivity and 72.22% specificity. To identify distinguishing TCR V-J signatures, a discovery cohort of 95 to 100 patients was used, comprising 40 to 45 with Graves' ophthalmopathy and around 57 with stable Graves' hyperthyroidism. Prospective prediction of ophthalmopathy was tested in an independent validation cohort consisting of some 18 hyperthyroidism patients and more than 15 patients who later progressed to ophthalmopathy. The 90 to 100 discovery patients were randomly split 7:3 into training and test sets. In addition, the study compared T-cell repertoires in thyroid tissue and in blood from 6 or 7 Graves' hyperthyroidism patients. After blood sampling, hyperthyroidism patients were treated with methimazole at a starting dose of 30 mg daily, and ophthalmopathy patients were treated with high-dose intravenous methylprednisolone. Libraries were constructed in a second round of multiplex PCR, after which size selection and purification were carried out. Libraries were sequenced paired-end with 100 bp reads on an Illumina HiSeq2000. SOAPnuke was used to process the raw data, removing reads that contained adapters or uncalled bases, had a mean Phred below 15, or lacked an exact match to the constant primer or identifier. High-quality paired reads were merged using COPE v1.2.5, and each unique nucleotide sequence was defined as a clonotype. MiTCR v1.1 was used to align clonotypes to the IMGT TRBV, TRBD and TRBJ reference segments. The analysis was restricted to V-J combinations with a frequency above 0.0001, which together covered over 99% of the repertoires. The TCS score was defined as the ratio of F50 (clonal expansion) to E x V (chaos), calculated using BLOSUM62-based TCRdist between CDR3 peptides within each V-J. Welch's t-statistics and random forest reduced several hundred V-J features to 10 to 15, which were used in a naive Bayes classifier (R e1071). Sample size was not statistically predetermined, and investigators were not blinded to group allocation. According to the paper, TCR Vbeta CDR3 sequencing was carried out on 135 peripheral blood samples, which came from around 43 ophthalmopathy, under 85 hyperthyroidism and roughly 17 progressor patients.

This receptor was obtained from a man aged 35 to 55 with Graves disease. Donor details come from another sample of the same person, matched by shared clones. The V and J genes are TRBV28 and TRBJ1-4; the D gene is unclear. The starting material was peripheral blood mononuclear cells (PBMCs), obtained at new diagnosis, from a patient treated with antithyroid drugs. CDR3 reads: CASSLPAASMKLSF. The bases read TGTGCCAGCAGTTTACCCGCCGCCTCTATGAAACTGTCTTTT.